This T cell receptor (beta chain) was recorded in a study of prognosis after radiotherapy for stage I lung cancer. On the study more broadly: A handful of patients had distant metastases at a median of roughly seven months after radiotherapy, and under 19 showed no significant progression.

By share of the sample, this clonotype is medium-sized (0.01 to 0.1%). Its antigen remains unknown. Germline assignment: CDR1 DFQATT and CDR2 SNEGSKA (reference sequence). This CDR3 has 19 amino acids. The V and J ends lost 1 base and 0 bases, in that order; junction bases with no gene match: 9. The TCR beta CDR3 region was amplified from genomic DNA, with two rounds of multiplex PCR being used for the amplification. Round-one PCR had primers specific to each TRBV and TRBJ gene. TCRdb processed the multiplex PCR reads anew with MiXCR; each CDR3 protein has one entry. This table has more than 13,000 distinct CDR3 sequences, roughly 30% appearing once. Whole-study findings and limits: Shannon entropy (measured after stereotactic body radiation therapy) was lower in patients who went on to develop distant metastases.

The specimen was PBMCs, collected before or after stereotactic body radiation therapy (not recorded which). The chain combines TRBV20-1 with TRBJ2-3; 14 positions agree with TRBD2. The sequence was obtained from a donor aged 50 or older with non-small cell lung cancer. This CDR3 is CSARAYGTSGGGSTDTQYF. The CDR3, as DNA: TGCAGTGCTAGAGCCTACGGGACTAGCGGGGGCGGAAGCACAGATACGCAGTATTTT.